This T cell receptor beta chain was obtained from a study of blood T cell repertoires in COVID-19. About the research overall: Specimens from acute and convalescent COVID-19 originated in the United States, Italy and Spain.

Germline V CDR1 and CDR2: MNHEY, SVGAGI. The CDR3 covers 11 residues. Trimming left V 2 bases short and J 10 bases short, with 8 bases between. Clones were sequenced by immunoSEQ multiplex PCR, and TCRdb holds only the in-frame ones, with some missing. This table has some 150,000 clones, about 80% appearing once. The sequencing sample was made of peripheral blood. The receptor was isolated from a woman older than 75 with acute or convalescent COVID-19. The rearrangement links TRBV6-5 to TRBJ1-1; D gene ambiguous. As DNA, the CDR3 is TGTGCCAGCAGTTACGCAAACTCAGCTTTCTTT. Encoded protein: CASSYANSAFF.